Listed below are T cell receptor beta chains from one sample, sequenced in a study of cytomegalovirus exposure and HLA in healthy donors. Only in-frame clones appear in the TCRdb table, and some are missing; sequencing was by immunoSEQ multiplex PCR. Of around 74,000 clones listed, around 79% were seen once; the top ten hold roughly 2.5%. Source material: PBMCs. All receptors derive from a man aged 25 to 40 in good health and CMV-seronegative. Both conserved end residues are part of each CDR3. A D gene is named only where the DNA matches it firmly. Clone size is not always given. Where it is, it says once, few, many or a class for expanded clones.

d_call	v_call	j_call	clone_size	cdr3_nt	cdr3_aa
TRBD1	TRBV10-2	TRBJ2-7	NA	TGCGCCAGCGCTCAAAGACAGGGGCCCTACGAGCAGTACTTC	CASAQRQGPYEQYF
TRBD1	TRBV18	TRBJ1-2	NA	TGTGCCAGCTCACCGCAGCAGGGACAGTACTATGGCTACACCTTC	CASSPQQGQYYGYTF
TRBD2	TRBV10-3	TRBJ2-1	once	TGTGCCATCAGCAATAGCGGGAGTGGGGGTGAGCAGTTCTTC	CAISNSGSGGEQFF
NA	TRBV14	TRBJ1-5	NA	TGTGCCAGCAGCCAAGGGAGAAATCAGCCCCAGCATTTT	CASSQGRNQPQHF
NA	TRBV6-5	TRBJ2-7	NA	TGTGCCAGCAGTTTAGGTCAGGGTGTGAGCGAGCAGTACTTC	CASSLGQGVSEQYF
NA	TRBV27	TRBJ1-5	few	TGTGCCAGCAGTTTGGGCAGGTGGAAACAGCCCCAGCATTTT	CASSLGRWKQPQHF
NA	TRBV19	TRBJ1-1	NA	TGTGCCAGTAGTACCCTCTTTCTTAATCAAGCTTTCTTT	CASSTLFLNQAFF
TRBD2	TRBV9	TRBJ2-1	few	TGTGCCAGCGGTCTTCTTAGCGGGAGTATTCGAAATGAGCAGTTCTTC	CASGLLSGSIRNEQFF
TRBD2	TRBV2	TRBJ2-7	few	TGTGCCAGCAGAGGGACTAGCGGGAGGGCCTGGGTCTCCTACGAGCAGTACTTC	CASRGTSGRAWVSYEQYF
NA	TRBV6-5	TRBJ1-6	NA	TGTGCCAGCAGTTACGGCTCGTTAAGCGGTAATTCACCCCTCCACTTT	CASSYGSLSGNSPLHF
TRBD1	TRBV4-3	TRBJ1-3	NA	TGCGCCAGCAGCCAAGAGTTTTCAGGGGGAGGAAACACCATATATTTT	CASSQEFSGGGNTIYF
NA	TRBV7-9	TRBJ2-1	few	TGTTCCAGCAGCCCGAGTTTCGAGCAGTTCTTC	CSSSPSFEQFF
TRBD2	TRBV6-5	TRBJ2-5	few	TGTGCCAGCAGTTACGAGACTAGCGGGAGTTTGGAGACCCAGTACTTC	CASSYETSGSLETQYF
NA	TRBV7-9	TRBJ2-7	NA	TGTTCCAGCAGCCCTGTCTACGAGCAGTACTTC	CSSSPVYEQYF
TRBD2	TRBV4-2	TRBJ2-7	NA	TGTGCCAGCAGCCAAGGACTAGCGGGGGATTCCTACGAGCAGTACTTC	CASSQGLAGDSYEQYF
NA	TRBV7-9	TRBJ1-4	NA	TGTGCCAGCAGCAAAGGTCGGGAGATGTTTTTT	CASSKGREMFF
NA	TRBV2	TRBJ1-5	NA	TGTGCCAGCAGCAGAGGCAGTTCTGACAATCAGCCCCAGCATTTT	CASSRGSSDNQPQHF
TRBD1	TRBV6-6	TRBJ2-1	few	TGTGCCTGCTACCTAGAGACAGGGAATAGCAGAGTCTTC	CACYLETGNSRVF
TRBD2	TRBV9	TRBJ2-1	NA	TGTGCCAGCAGCTCTAGCGGGGGTTCATACAATGAGCAGTTCTTC	CASSSSGGSYNEQFF
NA	TRBV29-1	TRBJ1-1	NA	TGCAGCGGTTGGCACACTGAAGCTTTCTTT	CSGWHTEAFF
TRBD1	TRBV7-3	TRBJ2-5	NA	TGTGCCAGCAGCCCAGGGGGCCGCCAAGAGACCCAGTACTTC	CASSPGGRQETQYF
TRBD2	TRBV7-2	TRBJ2-5	few	TGTGCCAGCAGCTTAGGTACTAGCGGGGTTCTTGAGACCCAGTACTTC	CASSLGTSGVLETQYF
NA	TRBV5-1	TRBJ2-6	NA	TGCGCCAGCAGTTTGGCAGCTGGGGCCAACGTCCTGACTTTC	CASSLAAGANVLTF
NA	TRBV4-3	TRBJ2-7	NA	TGCGCCAGCAGCCAAGCCCGGGTCCTCTCTGATTTGGTCTACGAGCAGTACTTC	CASSQARVLSDLVYEQYF
NA	TRBV30	TRBJ1-4	NA	TGTGCCTGGAGCGCAGGGCTAACTAATGAAAAACTGTTTTTT	CAWSAGLTNEKLFF
NA	TRBV7-8	TRBJ2-4	once	TGTGCCAGCAGCTTAGGGTCGGGGGTCGAAATAGTTAACATTCAGTACTTC	CASSLGSGVEIVNIQYF
TRBD1	TRBV28	TRBJ1-1	NA	TGTGCCAGCCGGGACAGCAATTCTGAAGCTTTCTTT	CASRDSNSEAFF
NA	TRBV30	TRBJ2-7	NA	TGTGCCTGGAGCCTCGGGACTGCAAGATACGAGCAGTACTTC	CAWSLGTARYEQYF
NA	TRBV19	TRBJ1-4	once	TGTGCCAGTAGTATAAGGCGACAGCCTAATGAAAAACTGTTTTTT	CASSIRRQPNEKLFF